This TCR beta chain was recovered during a study of shared clonotypes between healthy human individuals. Profiling relied on immunoSEQ multiplex PCR, and the TCRdb table lists in-frame clones only, not all of them. The sample yields about 2.4 million clones, approximately 93% seen once. This CDR3 has 15 amino acids. Germline V gene lookup returns CDR1 SGDLS and CDR2 YYNGEE. The germline V and J ends were trimmed by 4 bases and 8 bases, with 21 bases remaining between them. This clonotype was obtained from a young man in good health. Some clones in this sample may be carry-over from other donors' samples. The sequenced sample was naive CD4+ T cells from PBMCs. Subset of the sample: CD45RA+ positively selected. The chain links TRBV9 to TRBJ1-2; D is unresolved. CDR3 amino acids: CASSPSGGVSYGYTF. The DNA of the CDR3 is TGTGCCAGCAGCCCAAGTGGTGGGGTTTCGTACGGCTACACCTTC.